This T cell receptor (beta chain) derives from a study of cytomegalovirus exposure and HLA in healthy donors. Turning to this clone: What it binds is unknown.

Germline-derived CDR1 and CDR2 are MGHDK and SYGVNS. Between the trimmed V and J ends, which lost 3 bases and 6 bases, there was a span of 9 bases. CDR3 length: 13 residues. Broader study findings: Earlier analysis looked at TCR beta V segments, and most were productive about 90% or about 30% of the time. In presence/absence analyses, roughly uniform sequencing depth across donors was assumed.

PCR primers comprised 60 Vbeta and 13 Jbeta primers. Some clones are missing from TCRdb's copy, which holds only in-frame ones; the method was immunoSEQ multiplex PCR. The sample lists about 65,000 clones; 70% to 85% were seen once. This clonotype was sampled from a girl aged 10-17 years in good health and CMV-seropositive. This chain connects TRBV25-1 to TRBJ2-1; no clear D. Source material: PBMCs. The CDR3 DNA follows: TGTGCCAGCAGTGAGACGGGTGGCAATGAGCAGTTCTTC. It specifies CASSETGGNEQFF.